These T cell receptor beta chains were read from a single sample in a study of shared clonotypes between healthy human individuals. Repertoires were generated with immunoSEQ multiplex PCR, while TCRdb's copy carries only in-frame clones and drops some. The sample lists 2 million to 3 million clones, 80% to 95% seen once, with roughly 0.39% in the top ten. The sequencing sample was made of naive CD4+ T cells from PBMCs. These receptors originate from a man younger than 35 in good health. Some clones in this sample may be carry-over from other donors' samples. The conserved cysteine and the conserved F or W are not part of the CDR3 here.

v_call	j_call	cdr3_aa
TRBV27	TRBJ2-1	ASSLDFGQRYNEQF
TRBV19	TRBJ2-7	ASSMGWDGSYEQY
TRBV7-3	TRBJ2-1	ASSLTYRDYGTSSYNEQF
TRBV4-1	TRBJ1-6	ASSPTPTADNSPLH
TRBV2	TRBJ2-7	ASSEQSYEQY
TRBV9	TRBJ1-1	ASSGTGGEAF
TRBV5-1	TRBJ2-6	ASSLALGGPGANVLT
TRBV11-1	TRBJ2-1	ASSPAGTRYNEQF
TRBV30	TRBJ1-5	AWSIRDYQPQH
TRBV27	TRBJ1-2	ASSRYGTGAHYGYT
TRBV6-1	TRBJ1-5	ASSFRPQPQH
TRBV30	TRBJ2-1	AWSVGRDNEQF
TRBV7-2	TRBJ2-7	ASSLRGQGRYEQY
TRBV4-1	TRBJ2-2	ASSQQGAGAGELF
TRBV18	TRBJ1-2	ASSLMDPGQAYGYT
TRBV5-1	TRBJ2-3	ASSLGQLDTQY
TRBV28	TRBJ2-7	ATYTSGRAPYEQY
TRBV11-1	TRBJ2-1	ASSWTSGSSWGYEQF
TRBV27	TRBJ2-3	ASSLGAGDTQY
TRBV11-3	TRBJ2-3	ASSLAGARADTQY
TRBV6-5	TRBJ1-1	ASRAGSADTEAF
TRBV19	TRBJ2-1	ASSISTRSSSYNEQF
TRBV28	TRBJ2-5	ASSFDRGRETQY
TRBV28	TRBJ1-2	ASSSEDLGNYGYT
TRBV29-1	TRBJ1-1	SAGQGKGTEAF
TRBV28	TRBJ1-2	ASSLGTGGAGFYGYT
TRBV5-1	TRBJ2-2	ASSLKLAGDTGELF
TRBV6-1	TRBJ2-1	ASKKRQGDHNEQF
TRBV5-4	TRBJ1-4	ASSGGQGVNEKLF
TRBV4-1	TRBJ1-5	ASSQEKPRTALKVVGNQPQH
TRBV6-4	TRBJ2-2	ANIYESGGGTGELF
TRBV5-6	TRBJ1-5	ASSLRGVGGNQPQH
TRBV5-6	TRBJ2-7	ASSLVSGMIEQY
TRBV7-3	.	ASSFSQGGEQY
TRBV4-2	TRBJ2-4	ASSQGLQWGGNIQY
TRBV12-5	TRBJ2-2	ASGLVRSGSQGGELF
TRBV7-2	TRBJ1-5	ASSYGSPLSNQPQH
TRBV6-5	TRBJ2-7	ASSSRREGGYEQY
TRBV5-1	TRBJ1-1	ASSLGQGRTTEAF
TRBV5-4	TRBJ2-1	ASSLVLDNEQF
TRBV10-1	TRBJ2-2	ASRAGGLSGELF